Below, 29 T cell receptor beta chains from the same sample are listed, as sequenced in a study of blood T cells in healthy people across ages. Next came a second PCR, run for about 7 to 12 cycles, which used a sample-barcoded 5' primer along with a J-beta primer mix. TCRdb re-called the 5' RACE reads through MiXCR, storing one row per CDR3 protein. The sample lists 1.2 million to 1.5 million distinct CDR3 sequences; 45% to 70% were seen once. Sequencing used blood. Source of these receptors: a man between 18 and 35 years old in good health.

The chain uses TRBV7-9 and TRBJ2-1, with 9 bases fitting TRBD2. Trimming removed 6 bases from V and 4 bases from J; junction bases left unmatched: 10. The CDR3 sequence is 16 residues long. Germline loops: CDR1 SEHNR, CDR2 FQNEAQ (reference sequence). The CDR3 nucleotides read TGTGCCAGCAGACCTAGTAGCGGGGGCCTTTACAATGAGCAGTTCTTC. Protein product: CASRPSSGGLYNEQFF.

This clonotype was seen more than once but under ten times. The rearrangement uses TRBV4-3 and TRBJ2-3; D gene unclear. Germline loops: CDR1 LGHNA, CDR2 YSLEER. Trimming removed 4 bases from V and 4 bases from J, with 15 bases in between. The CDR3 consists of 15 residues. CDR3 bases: TGCGCCAGCAGCCCCCGCGAGGTGAATGCAGATACGCAGTATTTT. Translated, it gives CASSPREVNADTQYF.

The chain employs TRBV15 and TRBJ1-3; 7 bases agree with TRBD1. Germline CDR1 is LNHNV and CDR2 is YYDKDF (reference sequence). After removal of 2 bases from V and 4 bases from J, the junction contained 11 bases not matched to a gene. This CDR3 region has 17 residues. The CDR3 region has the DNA TGTGCCACCAGCAGATTCCGGGACAGACCGCTCGGAAACACCATATATTTT. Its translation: CATSRFRDRPLGNTIYF.

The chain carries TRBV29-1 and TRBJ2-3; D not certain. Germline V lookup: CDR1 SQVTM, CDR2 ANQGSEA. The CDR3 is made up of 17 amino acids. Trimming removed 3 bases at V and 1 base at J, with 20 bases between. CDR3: CSVESVWKVLGTDTQYF. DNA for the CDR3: TGCAGCGTTGAGTCCGTGTGGAAGGTTCTTGGCACAGATACGCAGTATTTT.

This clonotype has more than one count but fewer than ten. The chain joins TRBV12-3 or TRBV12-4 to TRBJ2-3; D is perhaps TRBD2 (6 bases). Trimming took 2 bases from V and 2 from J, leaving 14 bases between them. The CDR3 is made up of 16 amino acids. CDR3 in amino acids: CASSLRRGGNTDTQYF. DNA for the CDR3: TGTGCCAGCAGTTTACGGCGGGGTGGAAACACAGATACGCAGTATTTT.

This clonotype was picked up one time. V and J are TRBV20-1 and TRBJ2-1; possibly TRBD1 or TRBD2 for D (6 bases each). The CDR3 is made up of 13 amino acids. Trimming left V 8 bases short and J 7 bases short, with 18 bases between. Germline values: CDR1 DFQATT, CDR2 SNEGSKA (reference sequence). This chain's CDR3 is CSTRRGRDNEQFF. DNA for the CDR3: TGCAGTACAAGACGGGGGCGGGATAATGAGCAGTTCTTC.

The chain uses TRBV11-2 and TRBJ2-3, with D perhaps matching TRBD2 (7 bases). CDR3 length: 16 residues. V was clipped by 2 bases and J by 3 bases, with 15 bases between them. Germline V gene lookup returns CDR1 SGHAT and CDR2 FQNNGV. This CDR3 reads CASSLYEGGRTDTQYF. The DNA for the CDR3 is TGTGCCAGCAGCTTATACGAGGGGGGGCGTACAGATACGCAGTATTTT.

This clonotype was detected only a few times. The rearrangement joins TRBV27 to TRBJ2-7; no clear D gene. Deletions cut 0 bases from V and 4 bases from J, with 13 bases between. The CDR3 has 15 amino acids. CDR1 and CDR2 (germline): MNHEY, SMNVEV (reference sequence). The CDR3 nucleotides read TGTGCCAGCAGTTTATCTCTGGCAGTAGTGTACGAGCAGTACTTC. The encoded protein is CASSLSLAVVYEQYF.

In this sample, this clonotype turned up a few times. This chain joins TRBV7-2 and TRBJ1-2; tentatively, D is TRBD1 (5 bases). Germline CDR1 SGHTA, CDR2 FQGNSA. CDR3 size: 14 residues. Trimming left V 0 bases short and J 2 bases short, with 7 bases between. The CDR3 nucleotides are TGTGCCAGCAGCTTAGCGGGGGAGAACTATGGCTACACCTTC. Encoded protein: CASSLAGENYGYTF.

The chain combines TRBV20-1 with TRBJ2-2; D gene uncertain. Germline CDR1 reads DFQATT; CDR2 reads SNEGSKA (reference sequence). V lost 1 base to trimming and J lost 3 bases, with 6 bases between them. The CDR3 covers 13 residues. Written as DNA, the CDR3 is TGCAGTGCTAGAGGGCCAGACACCGGGGAGCTGTTTTTT. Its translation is CSARGPDTGELFF.

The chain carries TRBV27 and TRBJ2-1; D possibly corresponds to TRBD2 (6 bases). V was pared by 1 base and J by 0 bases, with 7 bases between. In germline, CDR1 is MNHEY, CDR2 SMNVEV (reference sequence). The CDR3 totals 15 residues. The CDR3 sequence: CASSLFGSSYNEQFF. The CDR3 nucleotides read TGTGCCAGCAGTTTATTCGGGAGCTCCTACAATGAGCAGTTCTTC.

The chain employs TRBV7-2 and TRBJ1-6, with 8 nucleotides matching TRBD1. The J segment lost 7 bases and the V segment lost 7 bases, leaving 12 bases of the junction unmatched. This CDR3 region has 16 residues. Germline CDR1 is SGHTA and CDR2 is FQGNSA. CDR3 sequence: CASTDRGAGYNSPLHF. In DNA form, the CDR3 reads TGTGCCAGCACCGACAGGGGCGCCGGATACAATTCACCCCTCCACTTT.

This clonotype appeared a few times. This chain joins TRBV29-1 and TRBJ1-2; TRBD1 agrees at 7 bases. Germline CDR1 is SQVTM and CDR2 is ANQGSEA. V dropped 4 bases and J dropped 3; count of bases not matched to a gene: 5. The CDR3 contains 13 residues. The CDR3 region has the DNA TGCAGCGTTGGACAGGGAGCGGACTATGGCTACACCTTC. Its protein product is CSVGQGADYGYTF.

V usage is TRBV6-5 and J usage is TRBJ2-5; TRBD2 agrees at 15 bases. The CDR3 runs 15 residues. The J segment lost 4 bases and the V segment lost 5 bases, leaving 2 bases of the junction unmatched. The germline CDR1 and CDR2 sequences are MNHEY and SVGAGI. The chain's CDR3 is CASSGTSGRRETQYF. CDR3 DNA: TGTGCCAGCAGTGGGACTAGCGGGAGGAGAGAGACCCAGTACTTC.

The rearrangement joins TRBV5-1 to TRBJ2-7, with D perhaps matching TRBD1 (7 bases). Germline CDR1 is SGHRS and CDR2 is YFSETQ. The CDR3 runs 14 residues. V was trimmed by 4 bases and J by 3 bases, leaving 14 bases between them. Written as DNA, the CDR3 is TGCGCCAGCAGCGCGGGACAGACGCTCTACGAGCAGTACTTC. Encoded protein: CASSAGQTLYEQYF.

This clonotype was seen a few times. The CDR3 nucleotides are TGCGCCAACCGAAGGACTAGCGACGATGAGCAGTTCTTC. Amino acids: CANRRTSDDEQFF. This chain connects TRBV10-2 to TRBJ2-1, with 9 bases aligning to TRBD2. CDR1 and CDR2 (germline): WSHSY, SAAADI. The ends lost 10 bases at V and 8 bases at J; junction bases unmatched: 9. This CDR3 has 13 amino acids.

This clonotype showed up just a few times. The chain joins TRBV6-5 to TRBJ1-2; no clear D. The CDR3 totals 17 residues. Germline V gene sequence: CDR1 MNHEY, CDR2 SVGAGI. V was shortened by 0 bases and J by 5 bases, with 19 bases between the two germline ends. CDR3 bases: TGTGCCAGCAGTTACTCGATAACGGCCAGGCCTCGATATGGCTACACCTTC. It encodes CASSYSITARPRYGYTF.

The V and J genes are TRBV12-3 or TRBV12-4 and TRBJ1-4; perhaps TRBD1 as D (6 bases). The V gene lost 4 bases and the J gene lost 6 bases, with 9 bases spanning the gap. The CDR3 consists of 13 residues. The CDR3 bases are TGTGCCAGCAGTTCAGGGGAGGATGAAAAACTGTTTTTT. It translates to CASSSGEDEKLFF.

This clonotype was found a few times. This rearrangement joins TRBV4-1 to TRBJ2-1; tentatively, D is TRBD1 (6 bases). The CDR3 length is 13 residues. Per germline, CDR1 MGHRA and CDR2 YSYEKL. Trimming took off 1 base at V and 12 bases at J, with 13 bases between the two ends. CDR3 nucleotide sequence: TGCGCCAGCAGCCAAGTGGGAGAGGACAGGCAGTTCTTC. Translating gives CASSQVGEDRQFF.

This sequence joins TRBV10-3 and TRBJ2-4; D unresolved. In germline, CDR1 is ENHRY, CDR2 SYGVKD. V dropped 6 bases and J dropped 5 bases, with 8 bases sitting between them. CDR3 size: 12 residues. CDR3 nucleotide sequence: TGTGCCATCAGGTCGGCGGAAAACATTCAGTACTTC. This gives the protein CAIRSAENIQYF.

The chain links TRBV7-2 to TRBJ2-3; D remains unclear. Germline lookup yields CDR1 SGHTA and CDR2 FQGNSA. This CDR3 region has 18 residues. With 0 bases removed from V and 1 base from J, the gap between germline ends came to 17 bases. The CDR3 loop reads CASSLAPGSRRRTDTQYF. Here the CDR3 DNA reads TGTGCCAGCAGCTTAGCCCCTGGCAGTCGCCGACGCACAGATACGCAGTATTTT.

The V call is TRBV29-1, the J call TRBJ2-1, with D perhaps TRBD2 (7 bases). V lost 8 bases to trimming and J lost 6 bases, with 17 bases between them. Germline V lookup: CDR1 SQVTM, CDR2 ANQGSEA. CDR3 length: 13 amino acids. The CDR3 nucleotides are TGCAGCTCATGGGGAGGGGGAGGCAATGAGCAGTTCTTC. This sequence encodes CSSWGGGGNEQFF.

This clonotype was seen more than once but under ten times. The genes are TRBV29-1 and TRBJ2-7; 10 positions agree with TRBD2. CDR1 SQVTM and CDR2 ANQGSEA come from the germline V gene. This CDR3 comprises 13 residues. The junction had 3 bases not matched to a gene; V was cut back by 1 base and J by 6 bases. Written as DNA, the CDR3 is TGCAGCGTTGAAGGGACTAGCGGACCCGAGCAGTACTTC. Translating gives CSVEGTSGPEQYF.

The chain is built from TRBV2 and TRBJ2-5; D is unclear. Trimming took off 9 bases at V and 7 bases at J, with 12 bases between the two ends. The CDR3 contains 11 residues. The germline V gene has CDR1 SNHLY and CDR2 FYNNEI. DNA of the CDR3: TGTGCCAGGAGGCACGAGCGGACCCAGTACTTC. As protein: CARRHERTQYF.

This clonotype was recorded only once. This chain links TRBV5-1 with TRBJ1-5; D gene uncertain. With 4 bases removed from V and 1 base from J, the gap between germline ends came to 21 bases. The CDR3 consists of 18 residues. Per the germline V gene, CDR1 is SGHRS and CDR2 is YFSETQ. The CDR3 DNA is TGCGCCAGCAGCACACGAAACCCCGAAGGGATCAGCAATCAGCCCCAGCATTTT. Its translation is CASSTRNPEGISNQPQHF.

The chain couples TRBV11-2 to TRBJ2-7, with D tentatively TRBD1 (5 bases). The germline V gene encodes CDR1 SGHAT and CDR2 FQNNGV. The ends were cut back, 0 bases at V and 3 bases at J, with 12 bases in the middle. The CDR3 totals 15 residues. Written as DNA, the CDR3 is TGTGCCAGCAGCTTAGACGCCACAGGCTACTACGAGCAGTACTTC. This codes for CASSLDATGYYEQYF.

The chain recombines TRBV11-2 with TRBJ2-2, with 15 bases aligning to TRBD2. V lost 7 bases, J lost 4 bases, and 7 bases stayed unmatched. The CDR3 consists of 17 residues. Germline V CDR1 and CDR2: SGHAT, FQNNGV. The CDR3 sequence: CASNGLAGGPSTGELFF. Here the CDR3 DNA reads TGTGCCAGCAACGGACTAGCGGGAGGGCCTTCCACCGGGGAGCTGTTTTTT.

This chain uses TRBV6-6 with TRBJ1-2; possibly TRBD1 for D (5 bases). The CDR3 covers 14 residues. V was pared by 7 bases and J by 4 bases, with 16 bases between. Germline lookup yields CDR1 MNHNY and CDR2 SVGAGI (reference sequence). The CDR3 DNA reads TGTGCCAGCACCACCGGGACCCAGGGCTATGGCTACACCTTC. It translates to CASTTGTQGYGYTF.

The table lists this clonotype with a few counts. In DNA form, the CDR3 reads TGTGCCAGCAGCTCCTTACTGGGCGAGGAGACCCAGTACTTC. Residues: CASSSLLGEETQYF. The gene calls are TRBV7-9 and TRBJ2-4; D unclear. The end of the DNA fits TRBJ2-5 better, so the J call may be wrong. Germline CDR1 and CDR2: SEHNR and FQNEAQ (reference sequence). CDR3 length: 14 residues.